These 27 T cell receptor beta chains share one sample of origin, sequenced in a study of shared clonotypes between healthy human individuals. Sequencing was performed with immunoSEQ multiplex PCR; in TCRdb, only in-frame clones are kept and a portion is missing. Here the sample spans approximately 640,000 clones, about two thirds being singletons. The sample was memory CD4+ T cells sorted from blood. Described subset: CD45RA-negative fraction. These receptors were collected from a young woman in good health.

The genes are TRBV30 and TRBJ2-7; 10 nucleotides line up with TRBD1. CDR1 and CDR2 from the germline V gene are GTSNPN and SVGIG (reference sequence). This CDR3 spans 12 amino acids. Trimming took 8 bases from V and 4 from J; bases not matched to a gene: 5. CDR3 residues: CARQGARYEQYF. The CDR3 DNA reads TGTGCCCGACAGGGGGCGAGGTACGAGCAGTACTTC. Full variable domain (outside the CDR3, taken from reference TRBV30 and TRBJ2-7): SQTIHQWPATLVQPVGSPLSLECTVEGTSNPNLYWYRQAAGRGLQLLFYSVGIGQISSEVPQNLSASRPQDRQFILSSKKLLLSDSGFYLCARQGARYEQYFGPGTRLTVT.

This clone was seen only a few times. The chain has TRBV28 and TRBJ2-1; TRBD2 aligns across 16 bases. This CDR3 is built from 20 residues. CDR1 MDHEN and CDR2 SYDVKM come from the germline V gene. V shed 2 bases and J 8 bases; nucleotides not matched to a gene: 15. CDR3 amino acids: CASSLVQGLAGGPGRDEQFF. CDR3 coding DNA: TGTGCCAGCAGTTTAGTCCAGGGACTAGCGGGAGGGCCAGGTCGAGATGAGCAGTTCTTC.

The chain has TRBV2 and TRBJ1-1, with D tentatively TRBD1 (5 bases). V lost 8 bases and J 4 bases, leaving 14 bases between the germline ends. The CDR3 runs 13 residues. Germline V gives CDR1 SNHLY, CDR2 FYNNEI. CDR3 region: CASEGAGVTEAFF. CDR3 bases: TGTGCCAGCGAGGGTGCGGGGGTCACTGAAGCTTTCTTT.

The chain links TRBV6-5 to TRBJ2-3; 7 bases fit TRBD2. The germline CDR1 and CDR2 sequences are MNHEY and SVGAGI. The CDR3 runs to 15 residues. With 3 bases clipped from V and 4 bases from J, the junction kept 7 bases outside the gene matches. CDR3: CASSYGAGAPDTQYF. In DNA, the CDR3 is TGTGCCAGCAGTTATGGTGCGGGAGCCCCAGATACGCAGTATTTT.

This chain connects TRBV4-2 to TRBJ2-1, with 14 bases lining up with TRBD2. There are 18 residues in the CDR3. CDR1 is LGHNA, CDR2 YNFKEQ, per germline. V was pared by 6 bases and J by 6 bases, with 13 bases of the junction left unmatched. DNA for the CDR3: TGTGCCAGCAGGAGACTAGCGGGAGGGCCAATCGGCCTCAATGAGCAGTTCTTC. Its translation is CASRRLAGGPIGLNEQFF.

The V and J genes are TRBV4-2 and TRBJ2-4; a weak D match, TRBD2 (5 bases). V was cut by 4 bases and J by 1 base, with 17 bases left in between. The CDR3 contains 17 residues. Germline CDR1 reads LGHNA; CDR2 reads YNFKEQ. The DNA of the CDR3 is TGTGCCAGCAGCCTTGAGGGCTACGAGCTCGCCAAAAACATTCAGTACTTC. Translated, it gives CASSLEGYELAKNIQYF.

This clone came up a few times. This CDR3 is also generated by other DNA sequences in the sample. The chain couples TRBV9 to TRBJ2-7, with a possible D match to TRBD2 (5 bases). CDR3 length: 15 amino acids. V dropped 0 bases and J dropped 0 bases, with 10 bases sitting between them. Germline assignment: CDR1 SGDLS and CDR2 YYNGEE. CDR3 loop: CASSVGLGSSYEQYF. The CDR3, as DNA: TGTGCCAGCAGCGTAGGACTGGGGAGCTCCTACGAGCAGTACTTC. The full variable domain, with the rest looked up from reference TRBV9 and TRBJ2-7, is DSGVTQTPKHLITATGQRVTLRCSPRSGDLSVYWYQQSLDQGLQFLIQYYNGEERAKGNILERFSAQQFPDLHSELNLSSLELGDSALYFCASSVGLGSSYEQYFGPGTRLTVT.

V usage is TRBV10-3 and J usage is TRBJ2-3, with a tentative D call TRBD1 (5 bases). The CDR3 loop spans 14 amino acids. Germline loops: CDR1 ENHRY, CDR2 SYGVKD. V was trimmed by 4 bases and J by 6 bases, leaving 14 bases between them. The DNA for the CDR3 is TGTGCCATCAGTGGGAAAGGGGCTCTGGATACGCAGTATTTT. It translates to CAISGKGALDTQYF.

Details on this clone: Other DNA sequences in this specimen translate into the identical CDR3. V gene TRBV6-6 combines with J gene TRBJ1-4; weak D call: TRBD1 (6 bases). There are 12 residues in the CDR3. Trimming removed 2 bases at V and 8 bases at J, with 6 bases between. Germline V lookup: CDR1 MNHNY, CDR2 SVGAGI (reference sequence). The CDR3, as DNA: TGTGCCAGCAGTTACCAGGGGGAAAAACTGTTTTTT. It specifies CASSYQGEKLFF.

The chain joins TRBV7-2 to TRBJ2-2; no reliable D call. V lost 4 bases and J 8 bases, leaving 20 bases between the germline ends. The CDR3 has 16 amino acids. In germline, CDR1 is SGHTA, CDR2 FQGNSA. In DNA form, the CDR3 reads TGTGCCAGCAGCTCTATTTCTACGGGTCTACATGGGGAGCTGTTTTTT. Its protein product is CASSSISTGLHGELFF.

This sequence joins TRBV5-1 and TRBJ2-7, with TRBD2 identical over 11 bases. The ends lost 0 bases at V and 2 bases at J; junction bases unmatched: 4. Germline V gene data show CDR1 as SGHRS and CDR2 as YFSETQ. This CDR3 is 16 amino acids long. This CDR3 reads CASSLGLAGLPYEQYF. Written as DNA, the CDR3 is TGCGCCAGCAGCTTGGGACTAGCGGGACTTCCCTACGAGCAGTACTTC.

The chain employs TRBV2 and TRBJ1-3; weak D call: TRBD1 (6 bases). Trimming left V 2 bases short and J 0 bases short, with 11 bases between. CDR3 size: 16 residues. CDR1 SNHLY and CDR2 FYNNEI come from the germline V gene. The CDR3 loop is CASSELRGGSGNTIYF. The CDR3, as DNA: TGTGCCAGCAGTGAACTTCGAGGGGGCTCTGGAAACACCATATATTTT.

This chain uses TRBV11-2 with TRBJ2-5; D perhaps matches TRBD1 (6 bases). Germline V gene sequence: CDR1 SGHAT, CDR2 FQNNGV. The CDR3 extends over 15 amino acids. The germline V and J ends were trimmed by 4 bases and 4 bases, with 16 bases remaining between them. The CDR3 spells CASSSRTDSRETQYF. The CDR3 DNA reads TGTGCCAGCAGCTCCAGGACAGATAGCCGAGAGACCCAGTACTTC.

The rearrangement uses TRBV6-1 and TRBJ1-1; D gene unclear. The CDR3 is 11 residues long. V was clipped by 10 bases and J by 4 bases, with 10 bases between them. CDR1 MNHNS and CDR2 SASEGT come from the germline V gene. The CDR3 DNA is TGTGCCACCTCCCGGGGCACTGAAGCTTTCTTT. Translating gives CATSRGTEAFF.

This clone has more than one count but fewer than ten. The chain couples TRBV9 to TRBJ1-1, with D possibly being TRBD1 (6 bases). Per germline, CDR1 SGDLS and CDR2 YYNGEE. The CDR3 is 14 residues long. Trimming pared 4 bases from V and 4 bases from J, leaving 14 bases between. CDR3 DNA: TGTGCCAGCAGCTTTGGGGGGGCGGGCACTGAAGCTTTCTTT. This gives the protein CASSFGGAGTEAFF.

The CDR3 DNA reads TGCGCCAGCAGCCAAGAGGGACAGTCCCTCTGGGAGCAGTTCTTC. This gives the protein CASSQEGQSLWEQFF. The chain uses TRBV4-1 and TRBJ2-1; 7 nucleotides line up with TRBD1. Germline lookup yields CDR1 MGHRA and CDR2 YSYEKL. The junction had 9 bases not matched to a gene; V was cut back by 0 bases and J by 10 bases. The CDR3 is made up of 15 amino acids.

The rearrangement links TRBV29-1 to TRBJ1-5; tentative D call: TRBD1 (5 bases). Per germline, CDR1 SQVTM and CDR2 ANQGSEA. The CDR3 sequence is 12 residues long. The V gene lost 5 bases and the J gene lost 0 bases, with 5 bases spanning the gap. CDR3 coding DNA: TGCAGCGTTCAGGGTAGCAATCAGCCCCAGCATTTT. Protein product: CSVQGSNQPQHF. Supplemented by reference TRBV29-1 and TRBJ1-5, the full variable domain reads SAVISQKPSRDICQRGTSLTIQCQVDSQVTMMFWYRQQPGQSLTLIATANQGSEATYESGFVIDKFPISRPNLTFSTLTVSNMSPEDSSIYLCSVQGSNQPQHFGDGTRLSIL.

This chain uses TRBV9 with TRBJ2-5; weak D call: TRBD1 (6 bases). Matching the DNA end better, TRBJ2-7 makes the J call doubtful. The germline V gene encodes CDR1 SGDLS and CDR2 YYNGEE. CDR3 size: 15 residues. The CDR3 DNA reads TGTGCCAGCAGCCTACTATCTACAGGGAACTACGAGCAGTACTTC. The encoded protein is CASSLLSTGNYEQYF.

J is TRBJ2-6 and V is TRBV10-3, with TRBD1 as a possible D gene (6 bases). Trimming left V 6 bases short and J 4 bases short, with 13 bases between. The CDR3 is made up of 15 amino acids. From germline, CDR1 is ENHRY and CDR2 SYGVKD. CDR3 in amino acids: CAIRIQGSGANVLTF. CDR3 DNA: TGTGCCATCAGGATACAGGGTTCGGGGGCCAACGTCCTGACTTTC.

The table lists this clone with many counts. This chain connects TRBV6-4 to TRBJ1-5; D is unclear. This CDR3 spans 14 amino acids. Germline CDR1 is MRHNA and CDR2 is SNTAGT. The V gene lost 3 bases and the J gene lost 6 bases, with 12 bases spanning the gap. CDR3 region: CASSEMGLGQPQHF. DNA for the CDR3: TGTGCCAGCAGTGAAATGGGGTTGGGTCAGCCCCAGCATTTT.

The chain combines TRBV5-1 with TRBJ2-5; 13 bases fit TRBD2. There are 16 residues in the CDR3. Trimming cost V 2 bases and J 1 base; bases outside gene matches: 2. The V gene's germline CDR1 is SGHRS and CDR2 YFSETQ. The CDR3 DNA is TGCGCCAGCAGCTTAGGGACTAGCGGGGTCCAAGAGACCCAGTACTTC. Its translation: CASSLGTSGVQETQYF.

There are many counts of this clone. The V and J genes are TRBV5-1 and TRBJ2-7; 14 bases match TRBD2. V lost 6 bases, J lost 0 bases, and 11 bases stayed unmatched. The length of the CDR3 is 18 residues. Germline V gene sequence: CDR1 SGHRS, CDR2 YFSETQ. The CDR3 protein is CASNPTSGRAGNSYEQYF. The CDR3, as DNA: TGCGCCAGCAATCCGACTAGCGGGAGGGCGGGGAACTCCTACGAGCAGTACTTC.

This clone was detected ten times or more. The CDR3 DNA reads as TGTGCCAGCAGCTCCACAGGGGCTCGGGACGGAGCTTTCTTT. Translated, it gives CASSSTGARDGAFF. V usage is TRBV7-8 and J usage is TRBJ1-1; 7 bases are shared with TRBD1. Per germline, CDR1 SGHVS and CDR2 FQNEAQ. This CDR3 has 14 amino acids. V trimming: 4 bases; J trimming: 10 bases; junction bases outside the gene matches: 12.

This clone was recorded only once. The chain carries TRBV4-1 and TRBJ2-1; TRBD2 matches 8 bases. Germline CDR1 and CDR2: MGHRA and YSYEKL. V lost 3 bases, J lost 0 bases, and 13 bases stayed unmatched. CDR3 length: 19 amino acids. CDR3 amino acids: CASSQQLAVRISSYNEQFF. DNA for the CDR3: TGCGCCAGCAGCCAGCAACTAGCGGTAAGGATCAGCTCCTACAATGAGCAGTTCTTC.

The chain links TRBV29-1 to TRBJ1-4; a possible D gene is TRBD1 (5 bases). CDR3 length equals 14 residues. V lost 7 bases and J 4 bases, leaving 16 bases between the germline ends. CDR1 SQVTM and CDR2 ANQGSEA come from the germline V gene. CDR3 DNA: TGCAGCGCATGCCCTGGGACTGATAATGAAAAACTGTTTTTT. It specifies CSACPGTDNEKLFF.

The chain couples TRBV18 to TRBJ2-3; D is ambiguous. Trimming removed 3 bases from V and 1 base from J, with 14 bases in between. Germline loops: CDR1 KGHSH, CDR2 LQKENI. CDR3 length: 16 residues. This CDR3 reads CASSPRQAMGTDTQYF. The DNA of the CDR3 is TGTGCCAGCTCACCGAGGCAGGCTATGGGCACAGATACGCAGTATTTT. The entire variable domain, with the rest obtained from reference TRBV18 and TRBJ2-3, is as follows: NAGVMQNPRHLVRRRGQEARLRCSPMKGHSHVYWYRQLPEEGLKFMVYLQKENIIDESGMPKERFSAEFPKEGPSILRIQQVVRGDSAAYFCASSPRQAMGTDTQYFGPGTRLTVL.

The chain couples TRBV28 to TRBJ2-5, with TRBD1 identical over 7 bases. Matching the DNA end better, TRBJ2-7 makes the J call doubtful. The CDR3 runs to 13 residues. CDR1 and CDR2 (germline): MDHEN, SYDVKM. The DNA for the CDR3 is TGTGCCAGCAGTAAAGGACAGGCCTACGAGCAGTACTTC. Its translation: CASSKGQAYEQYF.